A selection of T cell receptor beta chains follows, all from one sample in a study of blood T cells in healthy people across ages. Using its own MiXCR run on the 5' RACE reads, TCRdb lists one record per CDR3 protein. The table has 1.8 million or so distinct CDR3 sequences, 30% to 40% seen once. Input material: blood. These receptor sequences come from a human donor in good health. Each CDR3 is given without its conserved first and last residue.

>TRBJ1-2|TRBV9
ASSVDGQLGGYT
>TRBJ1-2|TRBV12-3/TRBV12-4
ASSPSRTGLGGYT
>TRBJ2-1|TRBV29-1
SVDGMDEQF
>TRBJ1-6|TRBV6-6
ASSYSEGPRGSPLH
>TRBJ1-1|TRBV12-3/TRBV12-4
ASSLEASEAF
>TRBJ1-5|TRBV20-1
SGLRVLGGYSNQPQH
>TRBJ2-5|TRBV7-8
ASSLVVGVDRGQETQY
>TRBJ1-1|TRBV6-6
ASSSGVRGTEAF
>TRBJ2-7|TRBV12-3/TRBV12-4
ASSRGGNEQY
>TRBJ2-3|TRBV9
TSSAWDSYTDTQY
>TRBJ1-6|TRBV25-1
ASSEFKGRHSPLH
>TRBJ1-4|TRBV4-1
ASSRIGRTEAEKLF
>TRBJ1-1|TRBV29-1
SVGRGFGTEAF
>TRBJ2-1|TRBV7-9
ASSLYYGQAAGANEQF
>TRBJ2-3|TRBV29-1
SVESRNTDTQY
>TRBJ2-1|TRBV20-1
SARSGDEQF
>TRBJ2-1|TRBV20-1
SARRTGGINEQF
>TRBJ2-2|TRBV4-1
ASSQVKSAGVNTGELF
>TRBJ2-7|TRBV18
ASSPLQKSSYEQY
>TRBJ1-2|TRBV5-1
ASSRTGGTDGYT
>TRBJ1-5|TRBV12-3/TRBV12-4
ASSLAHRGTQPQH
>TRBJ1-2|TRBV7-9
ASSLVMEVDGYT
>TRBJ2-5|TRBV5-6
ASSFQALQETQY
>TRBJ1-4|TRBV7-9
ASSYPWTGRKEKLF
>TRBJ2-3|TRBV25-1
ASPSVGRPGTSGFGRTDTQY
>TRBJ2-3|TRBV4-3
ASSRITGPYTDTQY
>TRBJ2-3|TRBV6-5
ASSYARVTDTQY
>TRBJ2-1|TRBV4-2
ASSQVGGGALDEQF
>TRBJ2-1|TRBV20-1
SSTALNEQF
>TRBJ2-1|TRBV27
ASSSPTLAGGHNEQF
>TRBJ1-1|TRBV5-6
ASSLALGGDTEAF
>TRBJ2-3|TRBV19
ASIGLATDTQY
>TRBJ1-1|TRBV7-2
ASRLGLNTEAF
>TRBJ1-2|TRBV13
ASSSLPLVGYT
>TRBJ1-2|TRBV2
ASSQASANYGYT
>NA|TRBV28
ASSEPGTSGYEQY
>NA|TRBV7-2
ASSFYSGGGETQY
>TRBJ2-7|TRBV9
ASSADGLEKQY
>TRBJ2-6|TRBV15
ATTTDLTGANVLT
>TRBJ2-5|TRBV6-2/TRBV6-3
ASSTQDPYQETQY
>TRBJ1-1|TRBV11-2
ASSLGRQGLRRTEAF
>TRBJ2-3|TRBV20-1
SARERGLTDTQY
>TRBJ2-7|TRBV7-9
ASRAGTRSYEQY
>TRBJ2-3|TRBV6-6
ASSSQGGATDTQY
>TRBJ2-2|TRBV7-7
AGSSSLGDTGELF
>TRBJ2-3|TRBV25-1
ASIPGTNITDTQY
>TRBJ1-6|TRBV7-3
ASSLSRPGRNSPLH
>TRBJ2-2|TRBV28
ASSPLQGNTGELF
>TRBJ1-2|TRBV6-6
ASSGEGTFYGYT
>TRBJ2-1|TRBV7-6
ASSLVSRGGEQF
>TRBJ1-4|TRBV7-3
ASSSLCLLTNEKLF
>TRBJ1-6|TRBV6-4
ASSDSNRKDSPLH
>TRBJ2-7|TRBV20-1
SARPTSPYSYEQY
>TRBJ2-1|TRBV18
ASSPTATAYNEQF
>TRBJ1-5|TRBV7-2
ASSLYPVNSNQPQH
>TRBJ1-1|TRBV29-1
GVEGRQMNTEAF
>TRBJ2-1|TRBV6-6
ASTRQGEQF
>TRBJ1-1|TRBV4-1
ASSLTATMNTEAF
>TRBJ2-2|TRBV5-1
ASSRPQANTGELF
>TRBJ2-7|TRBV7-6
ASSATTGVYEQY